This T cell receptor (beta chain) is from a study of blood T cells in healthy people across ages. A second about 7 to 11 cycle PCR used barcoded and J-beta primers. TCRdb used MiXCR to reprocess the 5' RACE reads, holding one entry per CDR3 protein. The table lists 1.5 million to 1.8 million distinct CDR3 sequences, under 55% of them singletons, with around 4% in the top ten. Losses at the gene ends were 6 bases for V and 4 bases for J; bases not matched to a gene: 6. CDR3 size: 14 residues. Germline CDR1 reads LGHDT; CDR2 reads YNNKEL (reference sequence). Sequences were obtained from blood. The TCR sequence derives from a young woman in good health. The chain combines TRBV3-1 with TRBJ2-7; 10 bases match TRBD2. Written as DNA, the CDR3 is TGTGCCAGCAGACCCGGGACTAGCGTTTACGAGCAGTACTTC. Translated: CASRPGTSVYEQYF.